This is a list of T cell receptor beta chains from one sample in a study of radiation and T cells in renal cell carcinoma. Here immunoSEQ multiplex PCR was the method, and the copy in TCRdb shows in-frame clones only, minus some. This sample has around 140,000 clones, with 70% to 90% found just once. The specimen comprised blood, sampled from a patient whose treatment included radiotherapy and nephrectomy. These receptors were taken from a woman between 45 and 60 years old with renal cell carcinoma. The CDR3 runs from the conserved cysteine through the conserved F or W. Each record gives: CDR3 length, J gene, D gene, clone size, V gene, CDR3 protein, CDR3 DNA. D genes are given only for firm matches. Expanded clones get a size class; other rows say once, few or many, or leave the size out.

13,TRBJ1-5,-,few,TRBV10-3,CAIGHTGNQPQHF,TGTGCCATCGGACATACAGGGAATCAGCCCCAGCATTTT
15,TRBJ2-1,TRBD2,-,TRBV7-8,CASSDAGTSDDEQFF,TGTGCCAGCAGCGACGCCGGGACTAGCGACGATGAGCAGTTCTTC
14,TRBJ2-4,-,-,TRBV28,CASRSRGAKNIQYF,TGTGCCAGCAGGTCCCGGGGAGCCAAAAACATTCAGTACTTC
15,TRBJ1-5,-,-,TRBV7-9,CASSPRETIGQPQHF,TGTGCCAGCAGCCCCCGAGAGACAATCGGACAGCCCCAGCATTTT
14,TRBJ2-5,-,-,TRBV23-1,CASTLQAGEETQYF,TGCGCCAGCACACTCCAGGCAGGGGAAGAGACCCAGTACTTC
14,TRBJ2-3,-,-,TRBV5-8,CASSLMWGTDTQYF,TGTGCCAGCAGCTTGATGTGGGGCACAGATACGCAGTATTTT
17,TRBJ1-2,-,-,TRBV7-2,CASSLFSGYQANYGYTF,TGTGCCAGCAGCTTATTTTCAGGGTATCAAGCTAACTATGGCTACACCTTC
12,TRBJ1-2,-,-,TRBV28,CASRERDYGYTF,TGTGCCAGCAGGGAGAGGGACTATGGCTACACCTTC
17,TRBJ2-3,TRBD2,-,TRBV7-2,CASSLVRLAGITDTQYF,TGTGCCAGCAGCTTAGTAAGGCTAGCGGGCATCACAGATACGCAGTATTTT
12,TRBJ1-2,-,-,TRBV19,CASRGINYGYTF,TGTGCCAGTAGGGGGATTAACTATGGCTACACCTTC
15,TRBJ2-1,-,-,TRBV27,CASSLGWDSYNEQFF,TGTGCCAGCAGTCTCGGCTGGGACTCCTACAATGAGCAGTTCTTC
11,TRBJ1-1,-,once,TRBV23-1,CASSLPFEAFF,TGCGCCAGCAGTCTCCCGTTTGAAGCTTTCTTT
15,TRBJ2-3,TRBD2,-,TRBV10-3,CAISESGGSTDTQYF,TGTGCCATCAGTGAGTCGGGGGGGTCGACAGATACGCAGTATTTT
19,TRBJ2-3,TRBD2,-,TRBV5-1,CASSLVLAGGRMGTDTQYF,TGCGCCAGCAGCTTGGTTCTAGCGGGGGGAAGGATGGGCACAGATACGCAGTATTTT
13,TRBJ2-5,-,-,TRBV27,CASKRPRQETQYF,TGTGCCAGCAAGCGGCCCCGTCAAGAGACCCAGTACTTC
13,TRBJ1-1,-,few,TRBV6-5,CASGPGVDTEAFF,TGTGCCAGCGGGCCAGGGGTCGACACTGAAGCTTTCTTT
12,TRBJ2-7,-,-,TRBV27,CASTNPPYEQYF,TGTGCCAGCACCAACCCCCCCTACGAGCAGTACTTC
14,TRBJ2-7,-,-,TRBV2,CASSVGGFFYEQYF,TGTGCCAGCAGCGTTGGCGGTTTCTTCTACGAGCAGTACTTC
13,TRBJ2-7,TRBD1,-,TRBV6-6,CASSDATGAEQYF,TGTGCCAGCAGTGACGCGACAGGGGCCGAGCAGTACTTC
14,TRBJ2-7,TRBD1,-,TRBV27,CASSSQGTPGEQYF,TGTGCCAGCAGTTCACAGGGGACACCGGGAGAGCAGTACTTC
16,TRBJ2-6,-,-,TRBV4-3,CASSQDTGYGANVLTF,TGCGCCAGCAGCCAAGATACTGGTTATGGGGCCAACGTCCTGACTTTC
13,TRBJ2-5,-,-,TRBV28,CASSSGSTETQYF,TGTGCCAGCAGTTCGGGTAGCACAGAGACCCAGTACTTC